Listed here are 4 T cell receptor beta chains from one sample, sequenced in a study of T cells after yellow fever vaccination. TCRdb reprocessed the 5' RACE reads via MiXCR and lists one record per CDR3 protein. The sample holds about 320,000 distinct CDR3 sequences; roughly an eighth are singletons and the top ten take around 3%. This sample comprised CD4+ T cells sorted from PBMCs, obtained 15 days after the yellow fever booster vaccination. These receptors were collected from a man aged 18-30 years who received the YFV17D yellow fever vaccine.

This sequence joins TRBV28 and TRBJ2-5; 7 bases align to TRBD2. V was clipped by 10 bases and J by 5 bases; unmatched bases: 10. This CDR3 contains 13 residues. Germline assignment: CDR1 MDHEN and CDR2 SYDVKM. CDR3 in DNA: TGTGCCACCCGGGACTACCCGCGGGAGACCCAGTACTTC. Protein product: CATRDYPRETQYF.

This sequence joins TRBV7-2 and TRBJ2-3, with D uncertain. The germline CDR1 and CDR2 sequences are SGHTA and FQGNSA. The CDR3 length is 14 residues. V lost 6 bases to trimming and J lost 3 bases, with 13 bases between them. CDR3 sequence (DNA): TGTGCCAGCAGGTTAAGTGCCGGTACAGATACGCAGTATTTT. It encodes CASRLSAGTDTQYF.

This clonotype appeared a few times. The genes are TRBV2 and TRBJ1-1; D is possibly TRBD1 (5 bases). CDR1 is SNHLY, CDR2 FYNNEI, per germline. V dropped 6 bases and J dropped 2 bases, with 10 bases sitting between them. The CDR3 contains 13 residues. In DNA form, the CDR3 reads TGTGCCAGCAGGCCCGACAGCAACACTGAAGCTTTCTTT. Translation gives CASRPDSNTEAFF.

This clonotype has only a few counts. This chain joins TRBV20-1 and TRBJ1-2, with a weak D call TRBD1 (5 bases). Trimming cost V 4 bases and J 6 bases, with 15 bases left between them. The CDR3 spans 13 residues. The V gene's germline CDR1 is DFQATT and CDR2 SNEGSKA (reference sequence). CDR3 in amino acids: CSAIGSGGNGYTF. In nucleotides, the CDR3 is TGCAGTGCTATAGGGTCGGGGGGGAATGGCTACACCTTC.